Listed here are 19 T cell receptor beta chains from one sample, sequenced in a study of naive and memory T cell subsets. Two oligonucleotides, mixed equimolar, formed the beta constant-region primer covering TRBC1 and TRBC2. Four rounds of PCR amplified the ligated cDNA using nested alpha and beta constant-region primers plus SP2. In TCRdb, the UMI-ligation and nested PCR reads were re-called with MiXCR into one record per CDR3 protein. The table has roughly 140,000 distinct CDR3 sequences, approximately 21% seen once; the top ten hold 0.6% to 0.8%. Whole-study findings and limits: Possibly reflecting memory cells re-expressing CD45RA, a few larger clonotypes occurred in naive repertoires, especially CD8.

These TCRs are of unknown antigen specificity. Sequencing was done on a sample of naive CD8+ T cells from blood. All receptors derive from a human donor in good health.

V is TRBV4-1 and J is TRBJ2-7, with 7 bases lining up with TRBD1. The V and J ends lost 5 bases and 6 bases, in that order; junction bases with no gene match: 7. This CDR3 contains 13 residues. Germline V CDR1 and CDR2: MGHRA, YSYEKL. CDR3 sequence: CASSVDRETEQYF. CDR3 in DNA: TGCGCCAGCAGCGTCGACAGGGAAACCGAGCAGTACTTC.

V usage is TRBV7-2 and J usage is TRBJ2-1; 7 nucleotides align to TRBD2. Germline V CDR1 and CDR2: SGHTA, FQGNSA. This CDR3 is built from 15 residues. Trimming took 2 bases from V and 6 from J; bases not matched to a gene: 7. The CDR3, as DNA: TGTGCCAGCAGCTTACTCGTGGGAGGGCCCAATGAGCAGTTCTTC. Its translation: CASSLLVGGPNEQFF.

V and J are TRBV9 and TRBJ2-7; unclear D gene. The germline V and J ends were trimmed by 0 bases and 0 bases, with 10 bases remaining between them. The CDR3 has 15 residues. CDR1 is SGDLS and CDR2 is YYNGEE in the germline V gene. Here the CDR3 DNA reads TGTGCCAGCAGCGTAGAACCGTCTAGCTCCTACGAGCAGTACTTC. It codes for CASSVEPSSSYEQYF.

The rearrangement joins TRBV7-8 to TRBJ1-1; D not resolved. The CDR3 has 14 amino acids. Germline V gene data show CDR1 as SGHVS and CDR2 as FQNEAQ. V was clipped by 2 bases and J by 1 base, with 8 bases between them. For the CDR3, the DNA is TGTGCCAGCAGCTTACGGGGTCGGAACACTGAAGCTTTCTTT. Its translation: CASSLRGRNTEAFF. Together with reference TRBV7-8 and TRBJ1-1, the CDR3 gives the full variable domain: GAGVSQSPRYKVAKRGQDVALRCDPISGHVSLFWYQQALGQGPEFLTYFQNEAQLDKSGLPSDRFFAERPEGSVSTLKIQRTQQEDSAVYLCASSLRGRNTEAFFGQGTRLTVV.

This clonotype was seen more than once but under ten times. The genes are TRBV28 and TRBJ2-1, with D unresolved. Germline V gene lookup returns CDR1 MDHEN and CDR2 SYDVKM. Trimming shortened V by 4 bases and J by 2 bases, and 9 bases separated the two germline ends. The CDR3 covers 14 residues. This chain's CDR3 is CASSSSETYNEQFF. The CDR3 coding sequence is TGTGCCAGCAGTTCCTCCGAGACCTACAATGAGCAGTTCTTC.

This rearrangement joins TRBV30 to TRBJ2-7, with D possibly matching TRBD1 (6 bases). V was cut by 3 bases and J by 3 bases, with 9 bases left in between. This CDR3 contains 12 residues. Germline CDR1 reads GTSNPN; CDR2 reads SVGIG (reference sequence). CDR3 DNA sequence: TGTGCCTGGAGGGACAGTCACTACGAGCAGTACTTC. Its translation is CAWRDSHYEQYF.

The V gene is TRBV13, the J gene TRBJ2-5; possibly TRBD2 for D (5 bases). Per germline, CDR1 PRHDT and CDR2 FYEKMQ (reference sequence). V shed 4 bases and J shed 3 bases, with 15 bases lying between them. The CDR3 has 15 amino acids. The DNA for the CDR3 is TGTGCCAGCAGCTCCCTCAGGAGCGGTAAAGAGACCCAGTACTTC. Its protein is CASSSLRSGKETQYF.

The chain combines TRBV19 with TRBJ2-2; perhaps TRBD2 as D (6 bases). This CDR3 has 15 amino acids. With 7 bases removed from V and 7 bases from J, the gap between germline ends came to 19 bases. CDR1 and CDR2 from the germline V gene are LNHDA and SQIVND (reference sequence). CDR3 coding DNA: TGTGCCAGTAATGCCGGGACTCAGTTTTACGGGGAGCTGTTTTTT. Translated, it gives CASNAGTQFYGELFF.

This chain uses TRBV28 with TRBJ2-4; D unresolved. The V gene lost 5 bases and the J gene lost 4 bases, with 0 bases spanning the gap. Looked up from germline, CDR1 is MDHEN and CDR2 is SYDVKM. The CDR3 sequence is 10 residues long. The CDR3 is CASSKNIQYF. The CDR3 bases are TGTGCCAGCAGTAAAAACATTCAGTACTTC.

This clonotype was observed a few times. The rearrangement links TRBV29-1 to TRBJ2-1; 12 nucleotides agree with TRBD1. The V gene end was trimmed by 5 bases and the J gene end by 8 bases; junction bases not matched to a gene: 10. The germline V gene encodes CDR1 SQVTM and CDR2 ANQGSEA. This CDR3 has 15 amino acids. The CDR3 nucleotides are TGCAGCGTTCCGCCGGGACAGGGGGCTGTATATGAGCAGTTCTTC. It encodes CSVPPGQGAVYEQFF.

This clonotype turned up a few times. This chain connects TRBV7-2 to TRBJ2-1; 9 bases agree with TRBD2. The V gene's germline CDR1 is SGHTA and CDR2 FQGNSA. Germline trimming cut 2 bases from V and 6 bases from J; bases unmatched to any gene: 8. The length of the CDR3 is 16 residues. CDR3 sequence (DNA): TGTGCCAGCAGCTTACTTAGCGGGAGAAGGGCCAATGAGCAGTTCTTC. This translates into CASSLLSGRRANEQFF. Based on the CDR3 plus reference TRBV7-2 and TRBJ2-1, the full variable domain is GAGVSQSPSNKVTEKGKDVELRCDPISGHTALYWYRQSLGQGLEFLIYFQGNSAPDKSGLPSDRFSAERTGGSVSTLTIQRTQQEDSAVYLCASSLLSGRRANEQFFGPGTRLTVL.

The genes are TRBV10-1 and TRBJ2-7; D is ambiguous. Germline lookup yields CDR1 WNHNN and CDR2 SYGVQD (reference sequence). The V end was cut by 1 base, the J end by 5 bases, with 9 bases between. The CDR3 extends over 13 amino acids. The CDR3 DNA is TGCGCCAGCAGTGAGTTGGGGATCAACGAGCAGTACTTC. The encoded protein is CASSELGINEQYF.

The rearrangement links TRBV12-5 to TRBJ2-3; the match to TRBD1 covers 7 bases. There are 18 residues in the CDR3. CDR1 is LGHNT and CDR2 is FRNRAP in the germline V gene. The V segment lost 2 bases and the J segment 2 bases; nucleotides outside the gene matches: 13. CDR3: CASGLHKTGTDYTDTQYF. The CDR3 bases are TGTGCTAGTGGTTTGCACAAAACCGGGACAGATTACACAGATACGCAGTATTTT.

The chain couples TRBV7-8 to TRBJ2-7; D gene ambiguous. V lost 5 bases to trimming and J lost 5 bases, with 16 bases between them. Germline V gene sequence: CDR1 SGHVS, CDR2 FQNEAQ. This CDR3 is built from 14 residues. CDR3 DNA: TGTGCCAGCAGCCTTGACCCGGTCTCACACGAGCAGTACTTC. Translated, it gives CASSLDPVSHEQYF.

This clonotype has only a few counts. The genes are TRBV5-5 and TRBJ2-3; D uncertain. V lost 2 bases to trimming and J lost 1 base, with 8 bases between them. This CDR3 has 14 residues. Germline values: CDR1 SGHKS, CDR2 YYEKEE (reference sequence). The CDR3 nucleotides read TGTGCCAGCAGCTTCGTCCGTGGCACAGATACGCAGTATTTT. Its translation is CASSFVRGTDTQYF.

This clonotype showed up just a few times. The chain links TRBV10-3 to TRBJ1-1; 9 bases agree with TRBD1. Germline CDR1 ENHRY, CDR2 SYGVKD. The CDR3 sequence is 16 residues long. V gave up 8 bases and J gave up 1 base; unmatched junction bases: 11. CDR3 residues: CAISGAGDRENTEAFF. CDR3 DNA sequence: TGTGCCATCTCGGGAGCAGGGGACAGGGAGAACACTGAAGCTTTCTTT.

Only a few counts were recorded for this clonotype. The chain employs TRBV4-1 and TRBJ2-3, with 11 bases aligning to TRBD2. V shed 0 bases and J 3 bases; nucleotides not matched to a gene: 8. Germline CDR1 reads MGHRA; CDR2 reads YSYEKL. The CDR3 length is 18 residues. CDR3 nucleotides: TGCGCCAGCAGCCAAGATACGGGGACTAGCGGTTTTACAGATACGCAGTATTTT. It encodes CASSQDTGTSGFTDTQYF.

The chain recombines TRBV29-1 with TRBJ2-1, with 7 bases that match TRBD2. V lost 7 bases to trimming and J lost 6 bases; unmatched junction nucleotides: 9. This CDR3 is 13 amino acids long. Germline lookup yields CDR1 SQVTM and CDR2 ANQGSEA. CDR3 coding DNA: TGCAGCGAAATGGGGACTAACCGCAATGAGCAGTTCTTC. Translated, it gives CSEMGTNRNEQFF.

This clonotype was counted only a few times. This chain's CDR3 is CSANTGPSYEQYF. In nucleotides, the CDR3 is TGCAGTGCAAACACCGGGCCCTCCTACGAGCAGTACTTC. The V call is TRBV20-1, the J call TRBJ2-7; D is undetermined. The V gene lost 6 bases and the J gene lost 0 bases, with 12 bases spanning the gap. Per the germline V gene, CDR1 is DFQATT and CDR2 is SNEGSKA (reference sequence). This CDR3 contains 13 residues.